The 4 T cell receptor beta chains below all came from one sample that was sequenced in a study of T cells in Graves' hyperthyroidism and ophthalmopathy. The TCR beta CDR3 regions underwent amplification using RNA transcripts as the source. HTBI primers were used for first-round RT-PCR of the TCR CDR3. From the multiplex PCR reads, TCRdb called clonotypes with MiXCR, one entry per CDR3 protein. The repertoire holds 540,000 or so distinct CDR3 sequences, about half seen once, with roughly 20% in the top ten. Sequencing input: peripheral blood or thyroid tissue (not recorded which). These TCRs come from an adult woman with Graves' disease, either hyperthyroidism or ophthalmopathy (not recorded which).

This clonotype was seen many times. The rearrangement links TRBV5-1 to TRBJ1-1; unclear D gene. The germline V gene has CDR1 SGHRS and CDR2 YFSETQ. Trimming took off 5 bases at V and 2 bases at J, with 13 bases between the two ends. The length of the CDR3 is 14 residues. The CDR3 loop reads CASSFLGSNTEAFF. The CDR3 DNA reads TGCGCCAGCAGTTTTCTCGGATCAAACACTGAAGCTTTCTTT.

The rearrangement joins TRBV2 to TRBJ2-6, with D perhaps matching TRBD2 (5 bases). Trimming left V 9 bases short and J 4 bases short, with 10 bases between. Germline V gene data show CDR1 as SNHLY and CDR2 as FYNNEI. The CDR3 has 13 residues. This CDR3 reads CAREETGANVLTF. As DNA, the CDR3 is TGTGCCAGGGAGGAAACAGGGGCCAACGTCCTGACTTTC.

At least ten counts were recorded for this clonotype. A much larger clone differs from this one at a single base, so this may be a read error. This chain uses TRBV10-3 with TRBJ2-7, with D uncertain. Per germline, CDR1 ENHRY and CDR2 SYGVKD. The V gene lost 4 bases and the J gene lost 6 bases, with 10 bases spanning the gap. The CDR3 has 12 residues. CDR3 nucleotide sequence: TGTGCCATCAGTGGGCGGTCGGGCGAGCAGTACTTC. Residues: CAISGRSGEQYF.

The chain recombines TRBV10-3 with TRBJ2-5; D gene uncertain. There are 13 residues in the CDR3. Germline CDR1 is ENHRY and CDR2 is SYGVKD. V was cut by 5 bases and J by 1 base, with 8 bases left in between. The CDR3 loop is CAISSRIQETQYF. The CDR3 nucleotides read TGTGCCATCAGTAGTAGAATCCAAGAGACCCAGTACTTC.